Below, 3 T cell receptor beta chains from the same sample are listed, as sequenced in a study of OX40 agonist ivuxolimab in advanced cancers. Method: immunoSEQ multiplex PCR; TCRdb's copy keeps in-frame clones and lacks some. Of 15,000 to 20,000 clones in the sample, more than 80% were seen once. The sample here was CD4+ or CD8+ T cells sorted from blood, taken in a trial of the OX40 agonist ivuxolimab. The origin of the receptors is an adult with an advanced solid tumor such as melanoma, head and neck, liver or kidney cancer.

The chain links TRBV10-3 to TRBJ2-3; 12 bases fit TRBD2. V was pared by 6 bases and J by 2 bases, with 6 bases of the junction left unmatched. Germline loops: CDR1 ENHRY, CDR2 SYGVKD. This CDR3 is 16 amino acids long. CDR3 protein: CAIRKTSGGNTDTQYF. CDR3 coding DNA: TGTGCCATCAGGAAAACTAGCGGGGGGAACACAGATACGCAGTATTTT.

The V gene is TRBV5-6, the J gene TRBJ2-7, with D tentatively TRBD1 (6 bases). Germline assignment: CDR1 SGHDT and CDR2 YYEEEE. Trimming left V 3 bases short and J 5 bases short, with 12 bases between. The CDR3 covers 13 residues. CDR3 residues: CASSSFRGHEQYF. In DNA form, the CDR3 reads TGTGCCAGCAGCTCCTTCAGGGGCCACGAGCAGTACTTC.

This chain links TRBV7-9 with TRBJ2-7; possible D gene TRBD1, 5 bases. The CDR3 is 13 residues long. The V end lost 1 base, the J end lost 4 bases, and 8 bases lay between the germline ends. CDR1 is SEHNR, CDR2 FQNEAQ, per germline (reference sequence). The CDR3 spells CASSLGQLYEQYF. For the CDR3, the DNA is TGTGCCAGCAGCTTAGGACAGCTATACGAGCAGTACTTC. Full variable domain (rest looked up from reference TRBV7-9 and TRBJ2-7): DTGVSQNPRHKITKRGQNVTFRCDPISEHNRLYWYRQTLGQGPEFLTYFQNEAQLEKSRLLSDRFSAERPKGSFSTLEIQRTEQGDSAMYLCASSLGQLYEQYFGPGTRLTVT.